The 15 T cell receptor beta chains below were found in one sample sequenced in a study of blood T cell repertoires in COVID-19. Here immunoSEQ multiplex PCR was the method, and the copy in TCRdb shows in-frame clones only, minus some. The sample includes about 220,000 clones, less than 90% of them seen just once. The sample taken for sequencing was peripheral blood. These receptors all stem from a young man with active or convalescent COVID-19.

This clone occurred a few times. This rearrangement joins TRBV20-1 to TRBJ1-2; 7 bases agree with TRBD1. Unmatched junction bases numbered 7, after V lost 6 bases and J lost 6 bases. CDR1 DFQATT and CDR2 SNEGSKA come from the germline V gene (reference sequence). The CDR3 totals 12 residues. The DNA for the CDR3 is TGCAGTGCCAGTACAGGGGTAGATGGCTACACCTTC. Translated, it gives CSASTGVDGYTF.

This chain joins TRBV5-8 and TRBJ2-3; TRBD1 might be the D (6 bases). Germline V gene data show CDR1 as SGHTS and CDR2 as YDEGEE. This CDR3 contains 15 residues. V lost 3 bases to trimming and J lost 4 bases, with 15 bases between them. The CDR3 loop is CASSSPGNRADTQYF. The CDR3 coding sequence is TGTGCCAGCAGCTCCCCCGGTAACAGGGCAGATACGCAGTATTTT.

Written as DNA, the CDR3 is TGTGCCAGCAGCTTAGATGTGGGACTAGCGGGACATCTCTACGAGCAGTACTTC. It yields the protein CASSLDVGLAGHLYEQYF. The chain uses TRBV11-2 and TRBJ2-7; 13 nucleotides match TRBD2. The CDR3 totals 18 residues. Germline-derived CDR1 and CDR2 are SGHAT and FQNNGV. Germline trimming cut 0 bases from V and 3 bases from J; bases unmatched to any gene: 8. The entire variable domain, with the rest obtained from reference TRBV11-2 and TRBJ2-7, is as follows: EAGVAQSPRYKIIEKRQSVAFWCNPISGHATLYWYQQILGQGPKLLIQFQNNGVVDDSQLPKDRFSAERLKGVDSTLKIQPAKLEDSAVYLCASSLDVGLAGHLYEQYFGPGTRLTVT.

Only one count was recorded for this clone. The V gene is TRBV2, the J gene TRBJ2-7; D remains ambiguous. CDR1 and CDR2 (germline): SNHLY, FYNNEI. The CDR3 is made up of 12 amino acids. V lost 6 bases to trimming and J lost 2 bases, with 8 bases between them. The CDR3 sequence: CASSRLTYEQYF. CDR3 bases: TGTGCCAGCAGCCGACTTACCTACGAGCAGTACTTC.

CDR3 nucleotides: TGTGCCAGCAGCTTAGCCCAAGCAGGGATCCGCGTTGATGAGCAGTTCTTC. It specifies CASSLAQAGIRVDEQFF. The rearrangement joins TRBV7-2 to TRBJ2-1; D might be TRBD1 (5 bases). V was clipped by 0 bases and J by 8 bases, with 20 bases between them. CDR1 and CDR2 (germline): SGHTA, FQGNSA. This CDR3 has 17 residues.

The rearrangement links TRBV19 to TRBJ1-4; 7 positions match TRBD1. This CDR3 has 14 amino acids. V shed 6 bases and J 2 bases; nucleotides not matched to a gene: 3. CDR1 is LNHDA, CDR2 SQIVND, per germline (reference sequence). CDR3 bases: TGTGCCAGTAGGGGACAGCGCACTAATGAAAAACTGTTTTTT. It specifies CASRGQRTNEKLFF.

V and J are TRBV4-3 and TRBJ2-1; 10 bases match TRBD2. Germline CDR1 reads LGHNA; CDR2 reads YSLEER. This CDR3 has 16 amino acids. With V trimmed by 0 bases and J by 5 bases, 4 bases remained unmatched. The CDR3 here is CASSQELAGVNNEQFF. The CDR3 DNA reads TGCGCCAGCAGCCAAGAGCTAGCGGGAGTAAACAATGAGCAGTTCTTC.

The V gene is TRBV13, the J gene TRBJ1-6, with TRBD1 as a possible D gene (5 bases). Germline CDR1 is PRHDT and CDR2 is FYEKMQ (reference sequence). The CDR3 is 15 residues long. V was clipped by 5 bases and J by 7 bases, with 15 bases between them. The CDR3 DNA reads TGTGCCAGCAGCCCCTGGGGGGGTGAGAATTCACCCCTCCACTTT. Protein sequence: CASSPWGGENSPLHF.

The rearrangement uses TRBV28 and TRBJ1-2; TRBD1 is a possible D gene (5 bases). Trimming left V 3 bases short and J 6 bases short, with 20 bases between. Germline V gene sequence: CDR1 MDHEN, CDR2 SYDVKM. The CDR3 covers 16 residues. CDR3 region: CASSLSLGGEVDGYTF. The CDR3 bases are TGTGCCAGCAGTTTGTCATTGGGGGGGGAAGTAGATGGCTACACCTTC.

This clone appeared a single time. The chain combines TRBV27 with TRBJ2-7, with 12 bases matching TRBD2. The CDR3 contains 16 residues. Germline V gives CDR1 MNHEY, CDR2 SMNVEV (reference sequence). V lost 6 bases, J lost 5 bases, and 11 bases stayed unmatched. This CDR3 is CASSRVLTSGRNEQYF. The CDR3 coding sequence is TGTGCCAGCAGCAGGGTGTTGACTAGCGGGAGAAACGAGCAGTACTTC.

V usage is TRBV2 and J usage is TRBJ2-1; D perhaps matches TRBD1 (5 bases). Germline CDR1 SNHLY, CDR2 FYNNEI. V lost 2 bases to trimming and J lost 2 bases, with 10 bases between them. The CDR3 loop spans 15 amino acids. In DNA form, the CDR3 reads TGTGCCAGCAGTGAACCGGGCAGGGCCTACAATGAGCAGTTCTTC. It encodes CASSEPGRAYNEQFF.

The chain combines TRBV12-3 or TRBV12-4 with TRBJ1-2, with D possibly matching TRBD1 (6 bases). The CDR3 consists of 13 residues. Trimming cost V 5 bases and J 7 bases, with 14 bases left between them. DNA for the CDR3: TGTGCCAGCAGTGTACAGGGTTTTTCTGGCTACACCTTC. This gives the protein CASSVQGFSGYTF.

CDR3: CASSQVAARKSDSPLHF. DNA of the CDR3: TGTGCCAGCAGCCAAGTGGCGGCGAGAAAGTCTGATTCACCCCTCCACTTT. The chain carries TRBV4-2 and TRBJ1-6; D gene unclear. The CDR3 has 17 amino acids. The germline V and J ends were trimmed by 1 base and 8 bases, with 18 bases remaining between them. Germline V gene data show CDR1 as LGHNA and CDR2 as YNFKEQ.

The genes are TRBV5-4 and TRBJ2-1, with 11 bases lining up with TRBD2. There are 16 residues in the CDR3. The junction had 6 bases not matched to a gene; V was cut back by 3 bases and J by 4 bases. CDR1 and CDR2 (germline): SGHNT, YYREEE (reference sequence). The CDR3 spells CASSSSGRSGYNEQFF. The CDR3 DNA reads TGTGCCAGCAGCTCTAGCGGGAGGTCCGGTTACAATGAGCAGTTCTTC.

The chain links TRBV29-1 to TRBJ1-4; D gene uncertain. The germline gives CDR1 SQVTM, CDR2 ANQGSEA. Trimming pared 4 bases from V and 8 bases from J, leaving 11 bases between. This CDR3 contains 12 residues. CDR3 DNA: TGCAGCGTTGGGGCAAATAGGGAAAAACTGTTTTTT. Translated: CSVGANREKLFF.